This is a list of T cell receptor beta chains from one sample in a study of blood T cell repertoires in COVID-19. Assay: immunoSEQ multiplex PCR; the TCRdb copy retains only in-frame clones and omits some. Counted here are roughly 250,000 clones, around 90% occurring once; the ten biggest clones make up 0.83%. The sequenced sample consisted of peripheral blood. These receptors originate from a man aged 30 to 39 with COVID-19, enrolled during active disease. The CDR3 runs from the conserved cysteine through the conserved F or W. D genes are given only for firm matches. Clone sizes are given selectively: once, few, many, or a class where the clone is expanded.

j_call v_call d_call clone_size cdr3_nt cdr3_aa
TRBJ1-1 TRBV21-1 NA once TGTGCCAGCAGCAAAGTTCCAGGGAACAGGGACACTGAAGCTTTCTTT CASSKVPGNRDTEAFF
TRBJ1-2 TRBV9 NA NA TGTGCCAGCAGCGTAGATGTACAGAACTATGGCTACACCTTC CASSVDVQNYGYTF
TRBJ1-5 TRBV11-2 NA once TGTGCCAGCAGCCCTAATCCGGGTTTCAATCAGCCCCAGCATTTT CASSPNPGFNQPQHF
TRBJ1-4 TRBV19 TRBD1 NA TGTGCCAGTAGTATGGGACAGGACTGGGATGAAAAACTGTTTTTT CASSMGQDWDEKLFF
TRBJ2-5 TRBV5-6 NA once TGTGCCAGCAGCTTGGGACTCCTTGCAGAGACCCAGTACTTC CASSLGLLAETQYF
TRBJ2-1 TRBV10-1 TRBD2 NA TGCGCCAGCAGTGAAGGGGGACTAGCGGTAAATGAGCAGTTCTTC CASSEGGLAVNEQFF
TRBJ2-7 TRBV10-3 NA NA TGTGCCATCAGCACGACGGGCGGGGCCTACGAGCAGTACTTC CAISTTGGAYEQYF
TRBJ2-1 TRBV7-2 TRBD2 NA TGTGCCAGCAGCACCTGGACTAGCGGATACAATGAGCAGTTCTTC CASSTWTSGYNEQFF
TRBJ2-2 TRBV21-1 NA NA TGTGCCAGCAGGGACAGGGGTGGTGACACCGGGGAGCTGTTTTTT CASRDRGGDTGELFF
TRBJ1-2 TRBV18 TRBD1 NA TGTGCCAGCTCACCAGTCGCAGGACAGGGGGCTGATGGCTACACCTTC CASSPVAGQGADGYTF
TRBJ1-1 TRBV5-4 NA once TGTGCCAGCACCGCTGGACAGCCGAACACTGAAGCTTTCTTT CASTAGQPNTEAFF
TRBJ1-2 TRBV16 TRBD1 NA TGTGCCAGCAGCCAATCAGGACAGGGGGTCGTCTATGGCTACACCTTC CASSQSGQGVVYGYTF
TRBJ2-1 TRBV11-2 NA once TGTGCCAGCAGTCCCGGGTCCTCCTCCTACAATGAGCAGTTCTTC CASSPGSSSYNEQFF